This T cell receptor (beta chain) was identified in a study of cytomegalovirus exposure and HLA in healthy donors. At the level of the study: In an earlier analysis, approximately 120 million unique TCR beta sequences were found from some 200 million T cells.

Vbeta (60) and Jbeta (13) primers were used in the PCR. The data were produced by immunoSEQ multiplex PCR, yet TCRdb's version contains in-frame clones alone and is incomplete. The sample lists around 150,000 clones, 76% occurring once. The study sampled nominally healthy donors, though unrecorded immune exposures were likely. Study-level results: Later analysis associated a missense DCLRE1C variant with TCR beta V- and J-gene trimming.

Notes on this clone: Its specificity is unknown.

The V segment lost 1 base and the J segment 9 bases; nucleotides outside the gene matches: 3. CDR3 size: 13 residues. Per germline, CDR1 MNHNS and CDR2 SASEGT. This TCR derives from a man aged 35-49 years in good health and CMV-seronegative. V gene TRBV6-1 combines with J gene TRBJ2-3; 8 nucleotides align to TRBD1. Sequenced: PBMCs. The CDR3 sequence is CASSEGRTGTQYF. The CDR3 nucleotides are TGTGCCAGCAGTGAAGGGCGGACAGGGACGCAGTATTTT.